These T cell receptor beta chains were read from a single sample in a study of blood T cell repertoires in COVID-19. This table comes from immunoSEQ multiplex PCR, and its TCRdb copy is limited to in-frame clones, with some not included. The data hold over 130,000 clones, with 60% to 80% observed a single time. The source material was PBMCs or T cells enriched from blood (not recorded which). These TCRs come from a woman aged 50 to 65 who had recovered from COVID-19. CDR3s include the opening cysteine and the closing phenylalanine or tryptophan. The D gene is left open where the match is weak. Clone size is shown for a subset of rows, as once, few, many or a class of expanded clone.

V	J	D	length	size	CDR3	DNA
TRBV7-2	TRBJ1-5	-	14	-	CASSLQGRNQPQHF	TGTGCCAGCAGCTTACAGGGAAGGAATCAGCCCCAGCATTTT
TRBV18	TRBJ2-1	TRBD2	14	-	CASSPGLAGNEQFF	TGTGCCAGCTCACCGGGACTAGCGGGAAATGAGCAGTTCTTC
TRBV29-1	TRBJ1-1	TRBD1	14	-	CSGLGQGSGTEAFF	TGCAGCGGGCTAGGACAGGGGAGCGGCACTGAAGCTTTCTTT
TRBV3-1/TRBV3-2	TRBJ2-5	TRBD1	14	once	CASSQGGGHETQYF	TGTGCCAGCAGCCAAGGAGGGGGCCACGAGACCCAGTACTTC
TRBV11-2	TRBJ1-2	TRBD1	14	-	CASSFGGGNYGYTF	TGTGCCAGCAGCTTTGGAGGGGGCAACTATGGCTACACCTTC
TRBV7-8	TRBJ1-1	-	14	once	CASSLGGRGTEAFF	TGTGCCAGCAGCTTAGGGGGCAGGGGTACTGAAGCTTTCTTT
TRBV19	TRBJ2-3	-	14	-	CASTSGYSTDTQYF	TGTGCCAGTACGTCAGGGTACTCCACAGATACGCAGTATTTT
TRBV4-2	TRBJ2-7	-	14	-	CASSLGLNSYEQYF	TGTGCCAGCAGCCTTGGCCTCAACTCCTACGAGCAGTACTTC
TRBV30	TRBJ1-6	TRBD1	13	-	CAVRDRDDSPLHF	TGTGCCGTCCGGGACAGGGACGATTCACCCCTCCACTTT
TRBV28	TRBJ2-1	-	14	-	CASSLVQFYNEQFF	TGTGCCAGCAGTTTAGTCCAGTTCTACAATGAGCAGTTCTTC
TRBV5-5	TRBJ2-2	TRBD2	16	few	CASSVGTSRVTGELFF	TGTGCCAGCAGCGTCGGGACTAGCCGGGTCACCGGGGAGCTGTTTTTT
TRBV4-2	TRBJ1-2	-	14	few	CASSQDAALYGYTF	TGTGCCAGCAGCCAAGATGCCGCACTCTATGGCTACACCTTC
TRBV5-4	TRBJ1-2	TRBD1	17	-	CASSSGGTGGLYYGYTF	TGTGCCAGCAGCTCGGGCGGGACAGGGGGATTATACTATGGCTACACCTTC
TRBV10-3	TRBJ2-2	TRBD1	14	-	CAIRDRENTGELFF	TGTGCCATCCGAGACAGGGAGAACACCGGGGAGCTGTTTTTT
TRBV3-1/TRBV3-2	TRBJ1-2	-	14	few	CASSQMPREDGYTF	TGTGCCAGCAGCCAAATGCCACGAGAGGATGGCTACACCTTC
TRBV3-1/TRBV3-2	TRBJ1-3	TRBD1	15	-	CASSRGTGRGNTIYF	TGTGCCAGCAGCCGCGGGACAGGGAGGGGAAACACCATATATTTT
TRBV27	TRBJ1-5	-	15	once	CASSSGRGGNQPQHF	TGTGCCAGCAGTTCCGGGAGAGGGGGCAATCAGCCCCAGCATTTT
TRBV10-1	TRBJ1-1	-	11	many	CASGSNTEAFF	TGCGCCAGCGGCTCTAACACTGAAGCTTTCTTT
TRBV5-1	TRBJ2-7	TRBD2	14	-	CASSLIAGAGEQYF	TGCGCCAGCAGCTTAATAGCGGGCGCGGGAGAGCAGTACTTC
TRBV4-1	TRBJ2-1	-	15	-	CASSQREYSYNEQFF	TGCGCCAGCAGCCAACGGGAGTACTCCTACAATGAGCAGTTCTTC
TRBV2	TRBJ2-7	TRBD2	14	-	CASRVTSGTYEQYF	TGTGCCAGCAGGGTGACTAGCGGAACCTACGAGCAGTACTTC
TRBV7-3	TRBJ1-5	-	15	medium-sized	CASSPLGVVNQPQHF	TGTGCCAGCAGCCCATTAGGGGTCGTCAATCAGCCCCAGCATTTT
TRBV7-8	TRBJ2-1	-	16	-	CASSSGNRVAYNEQFF	TGTGCCAGCAGCTCAGGGAACAGGGTTGCCTACAATGAGCAGTTCTTC
TRBV2	TRBJ1-3	-	19	-	CASSPEFGGRMSSGNTIYF	TGTGCCAGCAGTCCTGAATTCGGAGGGAGGATGTCCTCTGGAAACACCATATATTTT
TRBV11-2	TRBJ1-2	TRBD1	15	-	CASSSVRDRVGGYTF	TGTGCCAGCAGCTCTGTCCGGGACAGGGTGGGTGGCTACACCTTC
TRBV4-2	TRBJ2-1	-	13	once	CASSQLLAVEQFF	TGTGCCAGCAGCCAGCTACTAGCAGTTGAGCAGTTCTTC
TRBV13	TRBJ2-7	-	12	-	CASSRDISEQYF	TGTGCCAGCAGCCGGGACATCAGCGAGCAGTACTTC
TRBV7-9	TRBJ1-1	-	15	-	CASSFLRRVNTEAFF	TGTGCCAGCAGCTTCCTCCGACGGGTGAACACTGAAGCTTTCTTT
TRBV9	TRBJ2-7	-	14	-	CASSVAGAPYEQYF	TGTGCCAGCAGCGTAGCGGGAGCGCCCTACGAGCAGTACTTC
TRBV11-2	TRBJ1-1	-	16	-	CASSQDTPPGNTEAFF	TGTGCCAGCAGCCAGGACACACCGCCTGGGAACACTGAAGCTTTCTTT
TRBV9	TRBJ1-6	-	17	-	CASSVGQVSSYNSPLHF	TGTGCCAGCAGCGTAGGTCAGGTTAGCTCCTATAATTCACCCCTCCACTTT
TRBV3-1/TRBV3-2	TRBJ1-2	-	14	-	CASSQQGTNYGYTF	TGTGCCAGCAGCCAACAGGGAACTAACTATGGCTACACCTTC
TRBV18	TRBJ2-1	-	11	-	CASSEVNEQFF	TGTGCCAGCTCGGAGGTAAATGAGCAGTTCTTC
TRBV2	TRBJ1-3	TRBD1	14	-	CASETGTAGNTIYF	TGTGCCAGCGAGACAGGGACTGCGGGAAACACCATATATTTT
TRBV7-3	TRBJ2-2	-	12	-	CASSSLRGELFF	TGTGCCAGCAGCTCCCTGAGGGGGGAGCTGTTTTTT
TRBV7-9	TRBJ1-6	-	17	-	CASTRRVSGSYNSPLHF	TGTGCCAGCACCAGGCGGGTGTCCGGCTCCTATAATTCACCCCTCCACTTT
TRBV7-2	TRBJ2-1	-	14	-	CASSLEHPYNEQFF	TGTGCCAGCAGCTTAGAACATCCTTACAATGAGCAGTTCTTC
TRBV3-1/TRBV3-2	TRBJ2-7	TRBD1	14	-	CASSLRQGEYEQYF	TGTGCCAGCAGCCTCCGGCAGGGGGAATACGAGCAGTACTTC
TRBV7-8	TRBJ2-2	TRBD2	16	-	CASSLTSGILTGELFF	TGTGCCAGCAGCTTGACTAGCGGGATCCTCACCGGGGAGCTGTTTTTT
TRBV3-1/TRBV3-2	TRBJ1-5	-	13	-	CASRDGANQPQHF	TGTGCCAGCAGGGATGGGGCCAATCAGCCCCAGCATTTT
TRBV5-1	TRBJ1-1	TRBD1	14	-	CASSGTGVNTEAFF	TGCGCCAGCAGCGGGACAGGGGTGAACACTGAAGCTTTCTTT
TRBV7-6	TRBJ2-7	TRBD1	16	-	CASSSTLGDRGREQYF	TGTGCCAGCAGCAGCACCCTGGGGGACAGGGGTCGCGAGCAGTACTTC
TRBV7-3	TRBJ2-3	-	14	-	CASSFRGSVDTQYF	TGTGCCAGCAGCTTCCGGGGATCCGTAGATACGCAGTATTTT
TRBV2	TRBJ2-6	TRBD1	13	-	CAGTGAGANVLTF	TGTGCCGGGACAGGGGCTGGGGCCAACGTCCTGACTTTC
TRBV18	TRBJ2-7	TRBD2	15	-	CASSPEGLASHEQYF	TGTGCCAGCTCACCCGAGGGACTAGCAAGCCACGAGCAGTACTTC
TRBV27	TRBJ1-5	TRBD1	15	-	CASSKSTGVNQPQHF	TGTGCCAGCAGTAAGTCTACAGGGGTCAATCAGCCCCAGCATTTT
TRBV12-3/TRBV12-4	TRBJ2-7	TRBD1	13	-	CASSSRGLYEQYF	TGTGCCAGCAGTTCCAGGGGGCTGTACGAGCAGTACTTC
TRBV5-1	TRBJ1-2	TRBD1	15	-	CASSQRGQGKDGYTF	TGCGCCAGCAGCCAAAGGGGACAGGGAAAAGATGGCTACACCTTC
TRBV4-2	TRBJ2-1	TRBD2	18	-	CASSPPDPGLAGGNEQFF	TGTGCCAGCAGCCCTCCCGATCCGGGACTAGCGGGAGGGAATGAGCAGTTCTTC
TRBV6-4	TRBJ1-6	TRBD1	13	-	CASRDRGNSPLHF	TGTGCCAGCAGAGACAGGGGTAATTCACCCCTCCACTTT
TRBV9	TRBJ2-1	-	12	-	CASSVVNNEQFF	TGTGCCAGCAGCGTAGTTAATAATGAGCAGTTCTTC
TRBV29-1	TRBJ1-1	TRBD1	13	-	CSVDKTGGTEAFF	TGCAGCGTTGACAAGACAGGGGGCACTGAAGCTTTCTTT
TRBV9	TRBJ2-1	-	13	-	CASSAFSYNEQFF	TGTGCCAGCAGCGCCTTCTCCTACAATGAGCAGTTCTTC
TRBV2	TRBJ2-3	TRBD1	15	-	CASSGQGAKTDTQYF	TGTGCCAGCAGCGGACAGGGGGCAAAGACAGATACGCAGTATTTT
TRBV30	TRBJ1-1	-	14	-	CAWSVKASTLEAFF	TGTGCCTGGAGTGTAAAAGCGTCTACACTTGAAGCTTTCTTT
TRBV18	TRBJ2-1	TRBD2	18	-	CASSPTSGGTSSYNEQFF	TGTGCCAGCTCTCCTACTAGCGGGGGGACGAGCTCCTACAATGAGCAGTTCTTC
TRBV20-1	TRBJ2-1	-	11	-	CSATSSVEQFF	TGCAGTGCTACAAGTTCGGTTGAGCAGTTCTTC